The entry below gives a single T cell receptor (beta chain) sequence along with its context. Antigen: not known. A much bigger clone sits one base away, suggesting this may be a read error. The sample originates from a study of early T cells in non-severe SARS-CoV-2 infection. Study outcomes and limitations: VDJdb matching skewed toward anti-spike CD8 responses, missing private and CD4 specificities.

The CDR3 is 16 amino acids. V was pared by 6 bases and J by 6 bases, with 11 bases of the junction left unmatched. TCRdb redid the calling of the 5' RACE reads with MiXCR, one entry per CDR3 protein. This table holds approximately 89,000 distinct CDR3 sequences, about 14% found once. This TCR came from an adult who was a healthcare worker with PCR-confirmed SARS-CoV-2 infection or an uninfected control (not recorded which). Sequenced sample: whole blood. The chain has TRBV12-3 or TRBV12-4 and TRBJ2-1; 10 nucleotides match TRBD2. The CDR3 DNA reads TGTGCCAGCAGCCGACTGGGACTAGCGAGGCCCAATGAGCAGTTCTTC. This codes for CASSRLGLARPNEQFF.